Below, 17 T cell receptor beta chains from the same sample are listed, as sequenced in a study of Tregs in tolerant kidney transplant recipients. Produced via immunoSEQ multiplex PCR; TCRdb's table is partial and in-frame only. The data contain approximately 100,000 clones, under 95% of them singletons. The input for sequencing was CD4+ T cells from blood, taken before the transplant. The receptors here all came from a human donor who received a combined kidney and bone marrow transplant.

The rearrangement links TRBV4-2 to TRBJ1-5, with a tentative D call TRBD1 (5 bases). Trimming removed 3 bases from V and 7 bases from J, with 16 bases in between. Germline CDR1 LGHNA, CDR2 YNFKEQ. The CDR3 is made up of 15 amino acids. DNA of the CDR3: TGTGCCAGCAGCCAGGAAGTGCGGGGCGAACAGCCCCAGCATTTT. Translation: CASSQEVRGEQPQHF.

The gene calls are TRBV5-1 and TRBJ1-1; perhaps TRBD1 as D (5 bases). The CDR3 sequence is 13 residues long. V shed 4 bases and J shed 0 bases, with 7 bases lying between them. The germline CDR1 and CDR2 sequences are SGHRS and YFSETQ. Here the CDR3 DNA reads TGCGCCAGCAGCACACAGGTGAACACTGAAGCTTTCTTT. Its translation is CASSTQVNTEAFF.

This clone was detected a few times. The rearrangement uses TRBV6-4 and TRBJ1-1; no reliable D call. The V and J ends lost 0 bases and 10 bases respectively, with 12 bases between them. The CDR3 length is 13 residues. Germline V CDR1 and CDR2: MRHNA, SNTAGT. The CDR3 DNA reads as TGTGCCAGCAGTGACTCTCGGGAAACGGGAGCTTTCTTT. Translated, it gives CASSDSRETGAFF.

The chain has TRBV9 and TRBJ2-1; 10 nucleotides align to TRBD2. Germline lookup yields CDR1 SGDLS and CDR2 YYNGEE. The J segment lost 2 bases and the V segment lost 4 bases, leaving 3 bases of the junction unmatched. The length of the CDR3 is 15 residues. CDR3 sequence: CASSLSGGPYNEQFF. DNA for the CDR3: TGTGCCAGCAGCCTTAGCGGGGGGCCCTACAATGAGCAGTTCTTC.

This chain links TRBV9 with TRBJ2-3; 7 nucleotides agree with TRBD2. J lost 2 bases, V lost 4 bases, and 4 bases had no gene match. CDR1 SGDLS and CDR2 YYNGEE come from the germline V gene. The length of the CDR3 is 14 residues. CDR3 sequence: CASSISGYTDTQYF. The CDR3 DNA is TGTGCCAGCAGCATTAGCGGGTACACAGATACGCAGTATTTT. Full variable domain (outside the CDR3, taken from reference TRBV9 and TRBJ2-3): DSGVTQTPKHLITATGQRVTLRCSPRSGDLSVYWYQQSLDQGLQFLIQYYNGEERAKGNILERFSAQQFPDLHSELNLSSLELGDSALYFCASSISGYTDTQYFGPGTRLTVL.

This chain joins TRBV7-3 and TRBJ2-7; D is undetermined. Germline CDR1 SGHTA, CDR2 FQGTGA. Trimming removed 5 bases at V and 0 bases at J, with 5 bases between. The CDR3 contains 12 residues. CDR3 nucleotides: TGTGCCAGCAGCCTCAGCTCCTACGAGCAGTACTTC. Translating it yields CASSLSSYEQYF.

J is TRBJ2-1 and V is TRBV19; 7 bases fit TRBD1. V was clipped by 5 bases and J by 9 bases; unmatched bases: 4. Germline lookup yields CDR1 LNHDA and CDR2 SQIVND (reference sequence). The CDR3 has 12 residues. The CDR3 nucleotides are TGTGCCAGTAGTCGACAGGGTGGTGAGCAGTTCTTC. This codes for CASSRQGGEQFF.

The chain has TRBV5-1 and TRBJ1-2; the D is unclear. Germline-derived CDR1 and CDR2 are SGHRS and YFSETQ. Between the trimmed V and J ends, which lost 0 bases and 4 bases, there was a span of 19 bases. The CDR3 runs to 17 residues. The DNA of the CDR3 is TGCGCCAGCAGCTTGGGGCAGCGAAGCGATTTCCTCTATGGCTACACCTTC. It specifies CASSLGQRSDFLYGYTF. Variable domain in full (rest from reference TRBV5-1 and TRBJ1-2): KAGVTQTPRYLIKTRGQQVTLSCSPISGHRSVSWYQQTPGQGLQFLFEYFSETQRNKGNFPGRFSGRQFSNSRSEMNVSTLELGDSALYLCASSLGQRSDFLYGYTFGSGTRLTVV.

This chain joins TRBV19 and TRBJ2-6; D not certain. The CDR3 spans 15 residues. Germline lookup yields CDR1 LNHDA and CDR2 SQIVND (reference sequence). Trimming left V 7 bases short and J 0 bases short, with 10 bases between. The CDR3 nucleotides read TGTGCCAGTATAAGAGGAGTCTCTGGGGCCAACGTCCTGACTTTC. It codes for CASIRGVSGANVLTF.

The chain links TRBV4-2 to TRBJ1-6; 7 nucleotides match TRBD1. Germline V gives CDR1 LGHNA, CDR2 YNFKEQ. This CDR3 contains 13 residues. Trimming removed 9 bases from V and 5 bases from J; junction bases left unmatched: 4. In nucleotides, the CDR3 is TGTGCCAGTAAGGACAGGAATAATTCACCCCTCCACTTT. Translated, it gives CASKDRNNSPLHF.

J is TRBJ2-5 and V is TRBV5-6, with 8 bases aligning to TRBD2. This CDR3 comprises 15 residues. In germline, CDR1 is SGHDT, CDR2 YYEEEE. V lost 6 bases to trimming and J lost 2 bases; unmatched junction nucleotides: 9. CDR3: CASTFLAGGQETQYF. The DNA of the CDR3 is TGTGCCAGCACCTTCCTGGCGGGGGGACAAGAGACCCAGTACTTC.

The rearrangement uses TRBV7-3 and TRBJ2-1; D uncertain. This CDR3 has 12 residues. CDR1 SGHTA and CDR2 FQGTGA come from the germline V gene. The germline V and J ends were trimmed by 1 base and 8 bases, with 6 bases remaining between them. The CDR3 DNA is TGTGCCAGCAGCTTAAAAAGAGATGAGCAGTTCTTC. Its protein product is CASSLKRDEQFF.

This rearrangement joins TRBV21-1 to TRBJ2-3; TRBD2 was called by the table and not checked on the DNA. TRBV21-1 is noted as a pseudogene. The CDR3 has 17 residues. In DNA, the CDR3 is TGTGCCAGCAGCACACCCTTTAGCGGGGCCGGCACAGATACGCAGTATTTT. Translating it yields CASSTPFSGAGTDTQYF.

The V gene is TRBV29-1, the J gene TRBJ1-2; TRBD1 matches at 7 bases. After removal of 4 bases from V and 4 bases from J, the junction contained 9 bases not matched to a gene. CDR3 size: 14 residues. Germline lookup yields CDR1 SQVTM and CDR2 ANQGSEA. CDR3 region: CSVGQQGQGYGYTF. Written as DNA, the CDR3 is TGCAGCGTTGGCCAACAGGGGCAGGGCTATGGCTACACCTTC.

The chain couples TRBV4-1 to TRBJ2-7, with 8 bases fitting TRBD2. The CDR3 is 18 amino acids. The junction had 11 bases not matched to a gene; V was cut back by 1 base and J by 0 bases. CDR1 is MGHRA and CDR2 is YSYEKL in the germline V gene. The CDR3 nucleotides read TGCGCCAGCAGCCAAGGGGCCGGAGGCGGGGGGTCCTCCTACGAGCAGTACTTC. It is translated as CASSQGAGGGGSSYEQYF.

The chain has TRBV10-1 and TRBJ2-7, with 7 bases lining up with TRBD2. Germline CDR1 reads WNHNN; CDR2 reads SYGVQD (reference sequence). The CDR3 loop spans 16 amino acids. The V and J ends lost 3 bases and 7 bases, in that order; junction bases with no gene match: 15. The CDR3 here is CASSEGLDGGLREQYF. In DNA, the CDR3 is TGCGCCAGCAGTGAAGGGCTCGACGGGGGGTTGCGGGAGCAGTACTTC.

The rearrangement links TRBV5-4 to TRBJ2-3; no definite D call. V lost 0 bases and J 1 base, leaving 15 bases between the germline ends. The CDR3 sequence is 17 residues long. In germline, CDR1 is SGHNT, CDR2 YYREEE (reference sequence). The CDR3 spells CASSLVRNSWGTDTQYF. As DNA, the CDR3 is TGTGCCAGCAGCTTGGTTAGGAACAGTTGGGGCACAGATACGCAGTATTTT.